Shown below are 32 T cell receptor beta chains from a single sample sequenced in a study of shared clonotypes between healthy human individuals. Generated by immunoSEQ multiplex PCR, the TCRdb table keeps only in-frame clones and is missing some. Found here are about 1 million clones, about 77% of them singletons; the top ten hold around 1.5%. Sequenced material: memory CD4+ T cells sorted from blood. Subset noted: CD45RA-negative fraction. Source of these receptors: a man between 18 and 29 years old in good health.

V gene TRBV19 combines with J gene TRBJ2-2, with 9 bases aligning to TRBD1. CDR1 and CDR2 (germline): LNHDA, SQIVND (reference sequence). The CDR3 runs to 15 residues. With V trimmed by 4 bases and J by 7 bases, 7 bases remained unmatched. The CDR3 nucleotides are TGTGCCAGTAGTACGGGACAGGGATTCATCGGGGAGCTGTTTTTT. Encoded protein: CASSTGQGFIGELFF.

This chain joins TRBV18 and TRBJ1-4, with D unclear. From germline, CDR1 is KGHSH and CDR2 LQKENI. The V end lost 3 bases, the J end lost 0 bases, and 8 bases lay between the germline ends. The CDR3 spans 15 residues. The DNA of the CDR3 is TGTGCCAGCTCACCTGGGCTCGCAACTAATGAAAAACTGTTTTTT. Its translation is CASSPGLATNEKLFF. The full variable domain, rest sourced from reference TRBV18 and TRBJ1-4, is NAGVMQNPRHLVRRRGQEARLRCSPMKGHSHVYWYRQLPEEGLKFMVYLQKENIIDESGMPKERFSAEFPKEGPSILRIQQVVRGDSAAYFCASSPGLATNEKLFFGSGTQLSVL.

V is TRBV2 and J is TRBJ1-5; no definite D call. CDR1 is SNHLY, CDR2 FYNNEI, per germline. Between the trimmed V and J ends, which lost 3 bases and 5 bases, there was a span of 8 bases. This CDR3 is 13 amino acids long. The chain's CDR3 is CASSDLRDQPQHF. DNA of the CDR3: TGTGCCAGCAGTGATTTGAGGGATCAGCCCCAGCATTTT.

The chain couples TRBV4-1 to TRBJ2-7, with 9 bases lining up with TRBD1. The CDR3 covers 16 residues. Trimming took 6 bases from V and 3 from J; bases not matched to a gene: 12. Germline CDR1 reads MGHRA; CDR2 reads YSYEKL. In DNA form, the CDR3 reads TGCGCCAGCAGGCAATCCCCCGGGACAGGGAACTACGAGCAGTACTTC. Protein sequence: CASRQSPGTGNYEQYF.

This clone was recorded once. This same CDR3 is encoded by further DNA sequences in the sample. CDR3 DNA: TGCGCCAGCAGCTTGGACAGGTATAATTCACCCCTCCACTTT. Translating gives CASSLDRYNSPLHF. The rearrangement uses TRBV5-1 and TRBJ1-6; D might be TRBD1 (5 bases). Germline V gene sequence: CDR1 SGHRS, CDR2 YFSETQ. The CDR3 is made up of 14 amino acids. The germline V and J ends were trimmed by 0 bases and 4 bases, with 5 bases remaining between them.

V and J are TRBV10-3 and TRBJ1-4, with D tentatively TRBD1 (5 bases). The CDR3 consists of 15 residues. The V end lost 10 bases, the J end lost 3 bases, and 18 bases lay between the germline ends. CDR1 is ENHRY and CDR2 is SYGVKD in the germline V gene. CDR3 loop: CATQDRLMANEKLFF. For the CDR3, the DNA is TGTGCCACACAAGACAGACTAATGGCTAATGAAAAACTGTTTTTT.

V gene TRBV18 combines with J gene TRBJ2-5, with TRBD1 matching over 8 bases. The CDR3 is 13 amino acids. The germline gives CDR1 KGHSH, CDR2 LQKENI. Trimming took 5 bases from V and 7 from J; bases not matched to a gene: 6. The DNA of the CDR3 is TGTGCCAGCTCAAGACAGGGGAAGGGGACCCAGTACTTC. Translation: CASSRQGKGTQYF.

This rearrangement joins TRBV7-6 to TRBJ1-3; D may be TRBD1 (5 bases). The V end was cut by 5 bases, the J end by 0 bases, with 17 bases between. This CDR3 has 17 residues. The V gene's germline CDR1 is SGHVS and CDR2 FNYEAQ. For the CDR3, the DNA is TGTGCCAGCAGCCCTGACATCCCCGGGGGCTCTGGAAACACCATATATTTT. Its translation: CASSPDIPGGSGNTIYF.

This clone has a single count. The chain joins TRBV28 to TRBJ2-2; 11 positions agree with TRBD2. The germline gives CDR1 MDHEN, CDR2 SYDVKM. The junction had 5 bases not matched to a gene; V was cut back by 5 bases and J by 6 bases. The CDR3 is 15 residues long. The CDR3 sequence is CASSPTSGAPGELFF. The CDR3 nucleotides are TGTGCCAGCAGTCCGACTAGCGGGGCTCCCGGGGAGCTGTTTTTT.

This clone was counted only a few times. V gene TRBV10-1 combines with J gene TRBJ2-1; TRBD2 matches 7 bases. Germline V CDR1 and CDR2: WNHNN, SYGVQD (reference sequence). V shed 3 bases, J shed 7 bases, and the junction held 9 bases outside the gene matches. The length of the CDR3 is 15 residues. This CDR3 reads CASSELRLAGNEQFF. The CDR3 bases are TGCGCCAGCAGTGAACTTCGACTAGCTGGGAATGAGCAGTTCTTC.

This chain uses TRBV19 with TRBJ1-5; unclear D gene. Germline V lookup: CDR1 LNHDA, CDR2 SQIVND (reference sequence). V shed 9 bases and J shed 2 bases, with 11 bases lying between them. The CDR3 length is 13 residues. Written as DNA, the CDR3 is TGTGCCAGCACTAGTATTGGCAATCAGCCCCAGCATTTT. Its protein product is CASTSIGNQPQHF.

The chain employs TRBV7-8 and TRBJ2-7; D uncertain. The CDR3 is 12 amino acids. Germline V CDR1 and CDR2: SGHVS, FQNEAQ. Trimming removed 4 bases from V and 5 bases from J, with 9 bases in between. The CDR3: CASSSNWNEQYF. The CDR3 DNA follows: TGTGCCAGCAGCTCAAACTGGAACGAGCAGTACTTC.

Concerning this clone itself: A junction end diverges from the germline sequence, so it may reflect a read error. In DNA, the CDR3 is TGTGCTAGCAGCCCGGGAGGGCCGGGAGAGACCCAGTACTTC. Encoded protein: CASSPGGPGETQYF. V usage is TRBV7-7 and J usage is TRBJ2-5; TRBD2 matches at 8 bases. Germline V gene sequence: CDR1 SSHAT, CDR2 FNYEAQ (reference sequence). CDR3 length equals 14 residues. The full variable domain, in which reference TRBV7-7 and TRBJ2-5 provide the parts outside the CDR3, is GAGVSQSPRYKVTKRGQDVTLRCDPISSHATLYWYQQALGQGPEFLTYFNYEAQPDKSGLPSDRFSAERPEGSISTLTIQRTEQRDSAMYRCASSPGGPGETQYFGPGTRLLVL.

The chain joins TRBV7-2 to TRBJ2-7; 8 bases line up with TRBD2. After removal of 2 bases from V and 6 bases from J, the junction contained 6 bases not matched to a gene. In germline, CDR1 is SGHTA, CDR2 FQGNSA. This CDR3 comprises 14 residues. CDR3 DNA: TGTGCCAGCAGCTTAAGAGCGGGAGTGGGCGAGCAGTACTTC. Translating gives CASSLRAGVGEQYF.

The rearrangement joins TRBV7-6 to TRBJ1-1; 7 bases align to TRBD1. Germline assignment: CDR1 SGHVS and CDR2 FNYEAQ. This CDR3 contains 15 residues. Trimming at V came to 0 bases and at J to 0 bases, leaving 1 base not matched to a gene. The CDR3 nucleotides read TGTGCCAGCAGCTTAGCGCAGGGGGTGAACACTGAAGCTTTCTTT. Translation gives CASSLAQGVNTEAFF.

This clone was counted ten times or more. The genes are TRBV28 and TRBJ2-1, with D unresolved. The CDR3 is made up of 14 amino acids. Germline lookup yields CDR1 MDHEN and CDR2 SYDVKM. Trimming shortened V by 7 bases and J by 0 bases, and 10 bases separated the two germline ends. DNA for the CDR3: TGTGCCAGCATGTCTCCGAGCTCCTACAATGAGCAGTTCTTC. It encodes CASMSPSSYNEQFF.

This clone has ten or more counts. V usage is TRBV28 and J usage is TRBJ2-7, with a tentative D call TRBD2 (6 bases). Germline V gene lookup returns CDR1 MDHEN and CDR2 SYDVKM. Trimming took 6 bases from V and 4 from J, leaving 16 bases between them. CDR3 length equals 14 residues. The CDR3 sequence: CASSLEGRRYEQYF. The CDR3 bases are TGTGCCAGCAGCTTGGAGGGAAGGAGGTACGAGCAGTACTTC.

This rearrangement joins TRBV7-3 to TRBJ2-7; 8 bases map to TRBD2. V dropped 5 bases and J dropped 0; count of bases not matched to a gene: 6. This CDR3 contains 15 residues. The germline V gene encodes CDR1 SGHTA and CDR2 FQGTGA. CDR3 sequence (DNA): TGTGCCAGCAGCCTAGAGCGGGGGAGCTCCTACGAGCAGTACTTC. Protein product: CASSLERGSSYEQYF.

The rearrangement links TRBV7-9 to TRBJ2-1, with TRBD1 as a possible D gene (5 bases). Germline V gives CDR1 SEHNR, CDR2 FQNEAQ (reference sequence). Deletions cut 4 bases from V and 10 bases from J, with 17 bases between. The CDR3 has 14 residues. The CDR3 loop is CASSSSSGPGEQFF. The CDR3 DNA follows: TGTGCCAGCAGCTCATCCTCGGGCCCAGGGGAGCAGTTCTTC.

The gene calls are TRBV9 and TRBJ1-2; TRBD1 agrees at 10 bases. The ends lost 3 bases at V and 8 bases at J; junction bases unmatched: 10. Germline CDR1 and CDR2: SGDLS and YYNGEE. This CDR3 is 15 amino acids long. Written as DNA, the CDR3 is TGTGCCAGCAGCGGAGGAGAACGACAGGGGGCGGGCTACACCTTC. This encodes CASSGGERQGAGYTF.

This clone has only one observation. CDR3 in DNA: TGTGCCAGCAGCGCGACAGGGGTTAGAGGTGGAAACACCATATATTTT. Its protein is CASSATGVRGGNTIYF. The chain joins TRBV9 to TRBJ1-3; 8 positions agree with TRBD1. V was pared by 3 bases and J by 3 bases, with 8 bases of the junction left unmatched. The CDR3 covers 16 residues. Looked up from germline, CDR1 is SGDLS and CDR2 is YYNGEE.

This chain connects TRBV29-1 to TRBJ2-5; 12 nucleotides agree with TRBD2. Germline V lookup: CDR1 SQVTM, CDR2 ANQGSEA. Unmatched junction bases numbered 5, after V lost 4 bases and J lost 11 bases. The CDR3 has 12 residues. Here the CDR3 reads CSVVGLAGSQYF. The CDR3, as DNA: TGCAGCGTTGTCGGACTAGCGGGAAGTCAGTACTTC.

The chain links TRBV6-6 to TRBJ2-7, with 10 bases that match TRBD2. V lost 4 bases, J lost 6 bases, and 6 bases stayed unmatched. The CDR3 has 14 amino acids. In germline, CDR1 is MNHNY, CDR2 SVGAGI (reference sequence). CDR3 region: CASSSSSGSSEQYF. The CDR3 bases are TGTGCCAGCAGTTCCTCTAGCGGGAGTTCCGAGCAGTACTTC.

The CDR3: CASSLGTVSNQPQHF. The CDR3 nucleotides are TGTGCCAGCAGTTTGGGGACAGTCAGCAATCAGCCCCAGCATTTT. J is TRBJ1-5 and V is TRBV27, with TRBD1 identical over 7 bases. Trimming removed 3 bases from V and 1 base from J; junction bases left unmatched: 3. CDR1 MNHEY and CDR2 SMNVEV come from the germline V gene (reference sequence). The length of the CDR3 is 15 residues.

This chain uses TRBV5-1 with TRBJ2-1; 8 bases match TRBD2. Losses at the gene ends were 3 bases for V and 8 bases for J; bases not matched to a gene: 7. Germline CDR1 is SGHRS and CDR2 is YFSETQ. The CDR3 consists of 14 residues. The CDR3 reads CASSSGRAGDEQFF. The CDR3 DNA sequence: TGCGCCAGCAGCTCCGGGAGGGCCGGGGATGAGCAGTTCTTC.

CDR3 loop: CASSLRLAFDTGELFF. The CDR3 DNA sequence: TGTGCCAGCAGCTTAAGACTAGCGTTCGACACCGGGGAGCTGTTTTTT. The chain carries TRBV7-6 and TRBJ2-2; TRBD2 agrees at 8 bases. The V segment lost 2 bases and the J segment 3 bases; nucleotides outside the gene matches: 5. The CDR3 is 16 residues long. The germline CDR1 and CDR2 sequences are SGHVS and FNYEAQ.

This clone was counted a single time. The chain joins TRBV7-9 to TRBJ2-7, with 10 bases aligning to TRBD1. Germline V gene sequence: CDR1 SEHNR, CDR2 FQNEAQ (reference sequence). J lost 2 bases, V lost 5 bases, and 6 bases had no gene match. CDR3 length: 15 residues. CDR3 bases: TGTGCCAGCAGCAAGGACAGGGGGTACACCTACGAGCAGTACTTC. It specifies CASSKDRGYTYEQYF.

This clone was seen only once. The V and J genes are TRBV15 and TRBJ2-5; 12 nucleotides match TRBD2. V gave up 0 bases and J gave up 3 bases; unmatched junction bases: 11. CDR1 LNHNV and CDR2 YYDKDF come from the germline V gene (reference sequence). This CDR3 region has 19 residues. CDR3 sequence reads: CATSRDRLAGGPSEETQYF. The CDR3 DNA is TGTGCCACCAGCAGAGATCGGCTAGCGGGAGGGCCCTCCGAAGAGACCCAGTACTTC.

The J gene is TRBJ2-3, the V gene TRBV5-1, with TRBD2 matching over 8 bases. The CDR3 length is 16 residues. CDR1 is SGHRS, CDR2 YFSETQ, per germline. V lost 4 bases, J lost 4 bases, and 11 bases stayed unmatched. CDR3: CASSTGGSRVSDTQYF. CDR3 sequence (DNA): TGCGCCAGCAGCACGGGAGGGAGTCGGGTTTCAGATACGCAGTATTTT.

This chain links TRBV10-3 with TRBJ2-2, with D maybe TRBD1 (6 bases). The V end lost 8 bases, the J end lost 6 bases, and 13 bases lay between the germline ends. The length of the CDR3 is 13 residues. CDR1 and CDR2 (germline): ENHRY, SYGVKD. CDR3 bases: TGTGCCATCGCTGGGACAAAATCCGGGGAGCTGTTTTTT. Translated, it gives CAIAGTKSGELFF.

The chain uses TRBV5-1 and TRBJ2-2; D possibly corresponds to TRBD1 (7 bases). In germline, CDR1 is SGHRS, CDR2 YFSETQ. Trimming left V 2 bases short and J 4 bases short, with 12 bases between. The CDR3 is 15 amino acids. This chain's CDR3 is CASSLTGEATGELFF. The CDR3 DNA sequence: TGCGCCAGCAGCTTAACAGGGGAGGCCACCGGGGAGCTGTTTTTT.

Points on this clone: Within the sample, other DNA sequences also encode this same CDR3. The rearrangement uses TRBV5-1 and TRBJ2-5; possibly TRBD2 for D (6 bases). Germline assignment: CDR1 SGHRS and CDR2 YFSETQ. This CDR3 is built from 13 residues. The V gene lost 2 bases and the J gene lost 5 bases, with 10 bases spanning the gap. CDR3 DNA sequence: TGCGCCAGCAGCTTTGGAGGGACCGAGACCCAGTACTTC. Translated: CASSFGGTETQYF.